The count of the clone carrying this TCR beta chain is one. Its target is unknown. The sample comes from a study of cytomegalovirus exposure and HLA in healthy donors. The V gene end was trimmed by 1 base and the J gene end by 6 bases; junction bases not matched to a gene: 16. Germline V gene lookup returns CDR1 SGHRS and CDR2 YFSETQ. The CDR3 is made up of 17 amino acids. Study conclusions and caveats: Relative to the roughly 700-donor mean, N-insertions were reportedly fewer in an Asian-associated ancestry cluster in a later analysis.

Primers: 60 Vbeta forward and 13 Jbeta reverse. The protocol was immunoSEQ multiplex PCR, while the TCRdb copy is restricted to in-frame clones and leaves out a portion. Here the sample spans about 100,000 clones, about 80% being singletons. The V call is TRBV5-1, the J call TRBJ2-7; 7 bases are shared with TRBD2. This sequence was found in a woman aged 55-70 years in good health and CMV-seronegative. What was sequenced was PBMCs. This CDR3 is CASSLLPLGSGNGEQYF. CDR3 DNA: TGCGCCAGCAGCTTGCTGCCCCTCGGGAGCGGGAACGGCGAGCAGTACTTC.